This TCR beta chain was sequenced during a study of response to subunit inactivated influenza vaccine. The ends lost 1 base at V and 4 bases at J; junction bases unmatched: 4. The length of the CDR3 is 15 residues. Each CDR3 protein gets one entry after TCRdb re-called the RT-PCR reads with MiXCR. The repertoire holds about 190,000 distinct CDR3 sequences, with around 14% as singletons. This chain uses TRBV12-3 or TRBV12-4 with TRBJ2-3, with 8 bases aligning to TRBD2. The origin of this receptor is a man aged 50 to 59 who received an inactivated influenza vaccine. The sample here was CD8+ T cells sorted from PBMCs, taken 4 to 6 days after vaccination. The CDR3 DNA reads TGTGCCAGCAGTTTAGACGGGAGGGCCCCAGATACGCAGTATTTT. The encoded protein is CASSLDGRAPDTQYF.